This T cell receptor beta chain emerged from a study of siplizumab effects on memory and regulatory T cells. Study-level results: In siplizumab cultures, the suppressive function of proliferating Tregs remained unconfirmed. Memory cells seemed less diverse than naive T cells, which also seemed major contributors to the alloresponse.

About this clone itself: Its antigen remains unknown.

Sequencing used immunoSEQ multiplex PCR; TCRdb keeps in-frame clones, though not all of them. The sample consists of about 87,000 clones, around 90% of them appearing once. V was clipped by 0 bases and J by 7 bases, with 9 bases between them. The germline CDR1 and CDR2 sequences are KGHSH and LQKENI. The CDR3 length is 13 residues. Source material: CD4+ T cells sorted from blood. This TCR came from a human donor in good health. This rearrangement joins TRBV18 to TRBJ1-2; D not certain. The CDR3 here is CASSPPAKGGYTF. The DNA for the CDR3 is TGTGCCAGCTCACCACCTGCCAAAGGTGGCTACACCTTC.